This T cell receptor beta chain was captured in a study of cytomegalovirus exposure and HLA in healthy donors. 60 Vbeta and 13 Jbeta primers were used in PCR. Here immunoSEQ multiplex PCR was the method, and the copy in TCRdb shows in-frame clones only, minus some. Here the sample spans tens of thousands of clones, roughly 78% being singletons. The TCR comes from a man aged 35-49 years in good health and CMV-seronegative. Sequences were obtained from PBMCs.

CDR3 nucleotide sequence: TGTGCCAGCAGTGAATCGGGCAGGGTCACCGGGGAGCTGTTTTTT. It specifies CASSESGRVTGELFF. The chain couples TRBV6-1 to TRBJ2-2; possibly TRBD1 for D (5 bases). Trimming left V 2 bases short and J 4 bases short, with 11 bases between. Germline assignment: CDR1 MNHNS and CDR2 SASEGT. The CDR3 runs to 15 residues.